Following are 5 T cell receptor beta chains from one sample sequenced in a study of T cell changes during pregnancy in multiple sclerosis. Method: immunoSEQ multiplex PCR; TCRdb's copy keeps in-frame clones and lacks some. The table records more than 30,000 clones, 85% to 95% of them present only once. Sequences were obtained from PBMCs (not recorded whether the cells were cultured). The receptors originated from a female donor with multiple sclerosis, enrolled in a pregnancy study.

This sequence joins TRBV18 and TRBJ2-5; 10 positions agree with TRBD1. The CDR3 sequence is 17 residues long. Germline V gene data show CDR1 as KGHSH and CDR2 as LQKENI. J gave up 3 bases and V 2 bases, and 9 bases lay outside the gene matches. As DNA, the CDR3 is TGTGCCAGCTCACCATATGCCCCTGGGACAGGGGAAGAGACCCAGTACTTC. This translates into CASSPYAPGTGEETQYF.

The rearrangement links TRBV19 to TRBJ1-4, with TRBD1 matching over 9 bases. This CDR3 has 16 residues. The V segment lost 5 bases and the J segment 0 bases; nucleotides outside the gene matches: 4. Germline CDR1 and CDR2: LNHDA and SQIVND (reference sequence). CDR3 coding DNA: TGTGCCAGTAGTCCAAGGGACAGGGCAACTAATGAAAAACTGTTTTTT. Translation gives CASSPRDRATNEKLFF.

The chain couples TRBV2 to TRBJ1-1; D is uncertain. The germline gives CDR1 SNHLY, CDR2 FYNNEI. Trimming took 3 bases from V and 4 from J, leaving 9 bases between them. The CDR3 length is 13 residues. This CDR3 is CASSEAESTEAFF. DNA for the CDR3: TGTGCCAGCAGTGAGGCCGAGAGCACTGAAGCTTTCTTT.

The gene calls are TRBV6-5 and TRBJ2-1; unclear D gene. This CDR3 comprises 14 residues. Between the trimmed V and J ends, which lost 6 bases and 0 bases, there was a span of 9 bases. Germline CDR1 MNHEY, CDR2 SVGAGI. The CDR3 spells CASRIRSSYNEQFF. CDR3 DNA: TGTGCCAGCAGGATCAGGAGCTCCTACAATGAGCAGTTCTTC.

The V and J genes are TRBV5-4 and TRBJ2-7, with TRBD2 identical over 11 bases. V was clipped by 4 bases and J by 6 bases; unmatched bases: 9. This CDR3 contains 15 residues. Germline CDR1 and CDR2: SGHNT and YYREEE (reference sequence). CDR3 bases: TGTGCCAGCAGCCGCATAGCGGGAGGGTCTGGCGAGCAGTACTTC. Protein sequence: CASSRIAGGSGEQYF.